This T cell receptor beta chain emerged from a study of T cells in Graves' hyperthyroidism and ophthalmopathy. Regarding the study as a whole: The model made its ophthalmopathy prediction, and onset followed a median approximately 7 months later. Expanded thyroid clonotypes (above 0.001) were mostly also found in blood. Researchers report that a 13 V-J model separated ophthalmopathy from stable hyperthyroidism.

This clonotype has more than one count but fewer than ten. As yet, its antigen is unknown. This CDR3 comprises 12 residues. Trimming removed 6 bases at V and 3 bases at J, with 11 bases between. Germline V gene lookup returns CDR1 DFQATT and CDR2 SNEGSKA (reference sequence). Amplification of TCR beta CDR3 regions was performed using RNA transcripts as template. The TCR CDR3 was amplified in a first-round RT-PCR using the HTBI primer set. TCRdb reanalysed the multiplex PCR reads using MiXCR and keeps one entry per CDR3 protein. The sample gives hundreds of thousands of distinct CDR3 sequences, approximately 15% of which show up once; roughly 3% is in the top ten.

Sample: blood. The chain employs TRBV20-1 and TRBJ1-1, with TRBD1 as a possible D gene (6 bases). This sequence was found in a woman aged 40 to 49 with Graves' ophthalmopathy. CDR3 DNA: TGCAGTGCCCGGACAGTACACACTGAAGCTTTCTTT. Its protein is CSARTVHTEAFF.